The table lists the clone carrying this T cell receptor (beta chain) with a count of one. Its antigen is not known. The sample is drawn from a study of OX40 agonist ivuxolimab in advanced cancers. Study summary: Three patients got partial responses; one had hepatocellular carcinoma and two had cutaneous melanoma. Study results and limitations: CD4+ T cells averaged fewer expanded clones than CD8+ T cells. Near-lowest levels of clonal expansion characterized partial responders at 0.1-3.0 mg/kg.

TCRdb's copy holds only in-frame clones and misses some; the assay was immunoSEQ multiplex PCR. The sample has about 85,000 clones, 70% to 90% seen once. This specimen was CD4+ or CD8+ T cells sorted from blood, taken in a trial of the OX40 agonist ivuxolimab. This receptor was taken from an adult with an advanced solid tumor such as melanoma, head and neck, liver or kidney cancer.

The CDR3 is CASRGTGDTYEQYF. As DNA, the CDR3 is TGTGCCAGTAGGGGGACAGGGGATACCTACGAGCAGTACTTC. The chain recombines TRBV19 with TRBJ2-7, with TRBD1 identical over 10 bases. This CDR3 is built from 14 residues. V lost 6 bases, J lost 2 bases, and 4 bases stayed unmatched. The germline V gene encodes CDR1 LNHDA and CDR2 SQIVND (reference sequence).